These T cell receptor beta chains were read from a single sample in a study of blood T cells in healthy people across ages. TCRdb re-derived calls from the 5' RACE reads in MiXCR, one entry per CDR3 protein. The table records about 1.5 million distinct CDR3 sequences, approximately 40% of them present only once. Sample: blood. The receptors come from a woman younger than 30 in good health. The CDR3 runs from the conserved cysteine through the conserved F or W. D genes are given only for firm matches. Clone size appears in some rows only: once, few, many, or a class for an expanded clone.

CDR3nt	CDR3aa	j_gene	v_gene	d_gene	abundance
TGTGCCAGCAGCTTGGGTAACGTGTTCGGTACGCAGTATTTT	CASSLGNVFGTQYF	TRBJ2-3	TRBV7-2	NA	many
TGTGCCAGCAGTTCCATCACAGGGACCTCTGGGGCCAACGTCCTGACTTTC	CASSSITGTSGANVLTF	TRBJ2-6	TRBV27	NA	many
TGCAGTGCTAGGGTTAGCGGGAGGGCCCTCTGGTTCTACAATGAGCAGTTCTTC	CSARVSGRALWFYNEQFF	TRBJ2-1	TRBV20-1	TRBD2	once
TGTGCCAGCAGTGAATCCCCTCTACAGACCACTGAAGCTTTCTTT	CASSESPLQTTEAFF	TRBJ1-1	TRBV2	NA	NA
TGCGCCAGCAGCCTAACGGGGACAGGAAATCAGCCCCAGCATTTT	CASSLTGTGNQPQHF	TRBJ1-5	TRBV5-1	TRBD1	few
TGCAGCGTTGACAGGGGGTACCTTCTGAACACTGAAGCTTTCTTT	CSVDRGYLLNTEAFF	TRBJ1-1	TRBV29-1	TRBD1	NA
TGTGCCAGCAGCCAAGCCCTAGCGGGAGGCCAAGAGACCCAGTACTTC	CASSQALAGGQETQYF	TRBJ2-5	TRBV3-1	TRBD2	NA
TGCAGTGTTAGACAATCCGGGGGGAACACTGAATCTTTCTTT	CSVRQSGGNTESFF	TRBJ1-1	TRBV20-1	NA	few
TGTGCCAGCAGGGGGCCGGGGGAAGAGACCCAGTACTTC	CASRGPGEETQYF	TRBJ2-5	TRBV12-3/TRBV12-4	NA	NA
TGCAGTGCTAGGTCACAGAGCCAAGAGACCCAGTACTTC	CSARSQSQETQYF	TRBJ2-5	TRBV20-1	NA	once
TGTGCCAGCAGTCCCAGCGGGGTAGCCAATGAGCAGTTCTTC	CASSPSGVANEQFF	TRBJ2-1	TRBV6-2/TRBV6-3	TRBD2	NA
TGTGCCAGCAGTCCTTCTAGCGGGGGTCCGGGAGATACGCAGTATTTT	CASSPSSGGPGDTQYF	TRBJ2-3	TRBV9	TRBD2	NA
TGTGCCAGCAGTTTATCTGGCTTGGGCCCATATGAGCAGTTCTTC	CASSLSGLGPYEQFF	TRBJ2-1	TRBV27	NA	NA
TGCAGTGCTAGAGATTTGGGGGGTGGAGGGTTGGGCTACACCTTC	CSARDLGGGGLGYTF	TRBJ1-2	TRBV20-1	NA	NA
TGTGCCAGCAGCTCGTTGACAGGGGGCGCGGACCCCTACACTGAGCAGTTCTTC	CASSSLTGGADPYTEQFF	TRBJ2-1	TRBV13	TRBD1	NA
TGCGCCAGCAGCCATCCCGCGATGGGCACTGAAGCTTTCTTT	CASSHPAMGTEAFF	TRBJ1-1	TRBV4-1	NA	NA